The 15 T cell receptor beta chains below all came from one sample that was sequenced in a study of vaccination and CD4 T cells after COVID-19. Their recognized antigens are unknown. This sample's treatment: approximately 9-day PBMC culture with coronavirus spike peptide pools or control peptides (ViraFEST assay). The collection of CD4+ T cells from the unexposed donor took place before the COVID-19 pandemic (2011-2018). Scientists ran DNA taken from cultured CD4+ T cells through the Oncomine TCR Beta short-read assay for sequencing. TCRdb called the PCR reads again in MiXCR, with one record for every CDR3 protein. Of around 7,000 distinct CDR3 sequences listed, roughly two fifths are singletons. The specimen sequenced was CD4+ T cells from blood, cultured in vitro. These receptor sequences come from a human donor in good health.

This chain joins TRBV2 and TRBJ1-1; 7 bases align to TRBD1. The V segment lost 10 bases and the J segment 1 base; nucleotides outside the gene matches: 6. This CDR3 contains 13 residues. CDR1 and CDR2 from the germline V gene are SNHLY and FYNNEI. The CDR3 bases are TGTGCCACCAAGGGACAGTGGAACACTGAAGCTTTCTTT. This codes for CATKGQWNTEAFF.

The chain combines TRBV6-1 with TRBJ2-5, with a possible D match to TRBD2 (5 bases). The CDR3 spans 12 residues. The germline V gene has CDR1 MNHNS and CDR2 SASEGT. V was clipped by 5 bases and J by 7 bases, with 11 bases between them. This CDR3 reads CASSPSWGTQYF. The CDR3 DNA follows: TGTGCCAGCAGTCCTAGCTGGGGGACCCAGTACTTC.

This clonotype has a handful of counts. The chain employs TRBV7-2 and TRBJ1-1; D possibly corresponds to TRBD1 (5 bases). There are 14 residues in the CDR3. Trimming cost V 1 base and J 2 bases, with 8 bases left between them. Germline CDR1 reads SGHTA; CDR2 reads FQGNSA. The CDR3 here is CASSLVQGNTEAFF. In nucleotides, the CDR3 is TGTGCCAGCAGCTTAGTTCAGGGAAACACTGAAGCTTTCTTT.

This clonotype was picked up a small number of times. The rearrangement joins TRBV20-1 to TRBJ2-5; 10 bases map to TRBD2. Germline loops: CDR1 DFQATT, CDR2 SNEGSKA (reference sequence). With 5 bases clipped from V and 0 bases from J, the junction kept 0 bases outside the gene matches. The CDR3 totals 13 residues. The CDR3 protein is CSALAGDQETQYF. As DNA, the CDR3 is TGCAGTGCTCTAGCGGGGGACCAAGAGACCCAGTACTTC.

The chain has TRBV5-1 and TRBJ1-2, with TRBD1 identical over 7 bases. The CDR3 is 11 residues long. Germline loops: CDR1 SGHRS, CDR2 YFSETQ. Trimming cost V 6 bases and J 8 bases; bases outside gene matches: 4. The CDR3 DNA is TGCGCCAGCAATACAGGGGAAGGCTACACCTTC. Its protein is CASNTGEGYTF.

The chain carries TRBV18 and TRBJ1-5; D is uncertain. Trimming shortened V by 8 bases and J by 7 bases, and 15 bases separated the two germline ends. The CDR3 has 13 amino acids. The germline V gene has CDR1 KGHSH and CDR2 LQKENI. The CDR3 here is CASRAAVGQPQHF. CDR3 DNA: TGTGCCAGCCGAGCGGCTGTCGGCCAGCCCCAGCATTTT.

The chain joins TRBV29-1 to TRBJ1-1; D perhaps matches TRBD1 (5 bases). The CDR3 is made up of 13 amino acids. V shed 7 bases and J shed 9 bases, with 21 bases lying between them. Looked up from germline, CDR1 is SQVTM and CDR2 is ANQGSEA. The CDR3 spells CSADGTATGKAFF. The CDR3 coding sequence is TGCAGCGCCGACGGGACTGCTACTGGAAAAGCTTTCTTT.

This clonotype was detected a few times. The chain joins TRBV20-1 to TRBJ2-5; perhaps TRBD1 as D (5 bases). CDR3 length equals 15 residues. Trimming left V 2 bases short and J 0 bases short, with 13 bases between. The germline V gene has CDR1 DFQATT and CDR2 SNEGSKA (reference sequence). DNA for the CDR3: TGCAGTGCTAGACCCAGGGCCTCGTACCAAGAGACCCAGTACTTC. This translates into CSARPRASYQETQYF.

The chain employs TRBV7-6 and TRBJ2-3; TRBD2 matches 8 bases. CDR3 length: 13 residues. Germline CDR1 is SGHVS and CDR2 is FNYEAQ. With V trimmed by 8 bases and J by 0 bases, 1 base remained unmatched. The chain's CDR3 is CASGTSSTDTQYF. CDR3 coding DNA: TGTGCCAGCGGGACTAGTAGCACAGATACGCAGTATTTT.

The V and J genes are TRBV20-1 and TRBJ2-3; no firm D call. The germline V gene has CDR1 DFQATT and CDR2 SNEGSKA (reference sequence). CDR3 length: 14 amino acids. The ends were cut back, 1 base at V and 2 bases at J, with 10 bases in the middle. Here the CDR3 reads CSARVPPFTDTQYF. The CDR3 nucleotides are TGCAGTGCTAGAGTTCCCCCGTTCACAGATACGCAGTATTTT.

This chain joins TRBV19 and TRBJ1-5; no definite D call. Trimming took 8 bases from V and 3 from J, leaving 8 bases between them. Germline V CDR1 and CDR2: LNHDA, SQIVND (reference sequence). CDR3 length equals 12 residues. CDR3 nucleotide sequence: TGTGCCAGTTCCTACAACAATCAGCCCCAGCATTTT. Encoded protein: CASSYNNQPQHF.

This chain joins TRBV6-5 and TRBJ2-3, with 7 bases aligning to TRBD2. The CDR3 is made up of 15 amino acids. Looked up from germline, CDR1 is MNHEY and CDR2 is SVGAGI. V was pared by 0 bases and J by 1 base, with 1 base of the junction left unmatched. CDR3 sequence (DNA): TGTGCCAGCAGTTACTCTGCGGGGGGCACAGATACGCAGTATTTT. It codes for CASSYSAGGTDTQYF.

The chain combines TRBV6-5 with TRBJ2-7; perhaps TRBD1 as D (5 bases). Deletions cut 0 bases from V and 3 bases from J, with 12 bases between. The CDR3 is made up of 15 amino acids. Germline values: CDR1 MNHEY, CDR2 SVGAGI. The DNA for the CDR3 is TGTGCCAGCAGTTACTCCTTAGGGGAACTCTACGAGCAGTACTTC. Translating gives CASSYSLGELYEQYF.

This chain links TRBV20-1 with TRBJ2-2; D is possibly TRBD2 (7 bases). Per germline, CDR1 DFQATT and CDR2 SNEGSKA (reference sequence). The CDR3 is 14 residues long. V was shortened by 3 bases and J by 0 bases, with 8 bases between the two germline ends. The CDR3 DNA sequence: TGCAGTGCTAGCGGGGGGCCGAACACCGGGGAGCTGTTTTTT. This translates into CSASGGPNTGELFF.

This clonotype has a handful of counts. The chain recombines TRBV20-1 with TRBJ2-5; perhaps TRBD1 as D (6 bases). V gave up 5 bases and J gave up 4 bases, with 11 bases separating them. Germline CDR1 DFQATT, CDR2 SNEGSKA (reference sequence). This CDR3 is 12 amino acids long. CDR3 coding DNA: TGCAGTGCTTCCGGACAGAGAGAGACCCAGTACTTC. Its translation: CSASGQRETQYF.